Listed below are T cell receptor beta chains from one sample, sequenced in a study of OX40 agonist ivuxolimab in advanced cancers. Only in-frame clones appear in the TCRdb table, and some are missing; sequencing was by immunoSEQ multiplex PCR. The sample lists some 90,000 clones, more than 80% seen once, with around 1.7% in the top ten. This specimen consisted of CD4+ or CD8+ T cells sorted from blood, obtained in a trial of the OX40 agonist ivuxolimab. The receptors were sampled from an adult with an advanced solid tumor such as melanoma, head and neck, liver or kidney cancer. The CDR3 runs from the conserved cysteine through the conserved F or W.

v_call	j_call	cdr3_aa
TRBV4-3	TRBJ2-3	CASSQQGGPDTQYF
TRBV5-1	TRBJ2-3	CASSLTGTSGTRTDTQYF
TRBV5-1	TRBJ1-1	CASRGGGNTEAFF
TRBV30	TRBJ2-3	CAWKKASGTDTQYF
TRBV27	TRBJ2-5	CASSSGLAGGAQYF
TRBV2	TRBJ1-4	CASSRQRVNEKLFF
TRBV6-1	TRBJ1-2	CASKDGTGRLGYTF
TRBV7-7	TRBJ2-1	CASSPGTSGTEQFF
TRBV28	TRBJ1-1	CASSLSGLGNTEAFF
TRBV11-2	TRBJ2-5	CASSLALTGNRETQYF
TRBV6-4	TRBJ2-7	CASSDSKQEPASVVCIGLYEQYF
TRBV7-2	TRBJ2-5	CASSLIGQASRETQYF
TRBV7-7	TRBJ2-1	CASSLVTSGRDYNEQFF
TRBV11-3	TRBJ2-3	CASSSLPSPTDTQYF
TRBV7-2	TRBJ2-2	CASRLGSSNTGELFF
TRBV5-4	TRBJ2-2	CASSLHTGELFF
TRBV5-1	TRBJ1-1	CASSLVAGNTEAFF
TRBV5-1	TRBJ2-3	CASRTSGLTDTQYF
TRBV30	TRBJ2-7	CAWSVRYEQYF
TRBV6-1	TRBJ1-3	CASIPGTGDGNTIYF
TRBV10-3	TRBJ1-2	CAIYNTGASNYGYTF
TRBV11-2	TRBJ2-1	CASSSGQVGVQFF
TRBV29-1	TRBJ2-1	CSVGADSYNEQFF
TRBV6-5	TRBJ1-3	CASTQGFSGNTIYF
TRBV28	TRBJ2-7	CASSLSGTIYEQYF
TRBV28	TRBJ2-2	CASSFLSLRLTGELFF
TRBV2	TRBJ2-1	CASTQQSSYNEQFF
TRBV7-6	TRBJ2-2	CASSLIRQAGELFF
TRBV19	TRBJ2-6	CASLGFSGANVLTF
TRBV19	TRBJ2-1	CASSISSWRTSGSGNEQFF
TRBV6-1	TRBJ1-5	CASGQQINQPQHF
TRBV5-4	TRBJ2-1	CASSFPGQGHEQFF
TRBV27	TRBJ2-1	CASRSGGSGEQFF
TRBV28	TRBJ1-3	CASSQTGSGNTIYF
TRBV28	TRBJ2-7	CASRQGGSSYEQYF
TRBV9	TRBJ2-6	CASSPGQGNVLTF
TRBV4-2	TRBJ1-2	CASSQDRAVNYGYTF
TRBV29-1	TRBJ2-4	CSVQTIAKNIQYF
TRBV9	TRBJ2-3	CASSLGSTPDTQYF
TRBV28	TRBJ2-7	CASSLLAGAGEQYF
TRBV19	TRBJ1-3	CASTRGISASGNTIYF
TRBV19	TRBJ1-1	CASSGGEFQAFF
TRBV6-6	TRBJ1-1	CASSYSRENTEAFF
TRBV6-1	TRBJ2-6	CASSEFAGANVLTF
TRBV6-5	TRBJ1-1	CASSNAGRLEAFF
TRBV14	TRBJ2-7	CASSHAQEQYF
TRBV5-1	TRBJ2-3	CASRKPLAGVKDTQYF
TRBV5-1	TRBJ2-5	CASSLVGQGGETQYF
TRBV7-2	TRBJ2-7	CASSLRTSGRVEQYF
TRBV7-7	TRBJ2-5	CASSFGGGYQETQYF
TRBV5-1	TRBJ2-5	CASSLEGGLAGPETQYF
TRBV9	TRBJ2-7	CASSVADSGPSYEQYF
TRBV7-9	TRBJ2-2	CASSPIGQGASGELFF
TRBV5-1	TRBJ2-2	CASSFGAVGELFF
TRBV7-2	TRBJ2-4	CASSLSPHQDIQYF
TRBV28	TRBJ1-4	CASSSLSAFSEKLFF
TRBV28	TRBJ1-5	CASSFTTGPQHF
TRBV28	TRBJ1-2	CASREGARGYTF
TRBV19	TRBJ2-5	CASSEIAEETQYF